This T cell receptor (beta chain) was found in a study of cytomegalovirus exposure and HLA in healthy donors. Study-wide points: A later look showed TCR association rates differing by HLA locus, highest for DRB1 and lowest for HLA-C. In vitro experiments confirmed that a few CMV-associated chains were specific for CMV antigens. Cytomegalovirus-associated status was assigned to more than 150 TCR beta chains.

For this clone: What it binds is not known.

Primers for the PCR totalled 60 Vbeta and 13 Jbeta. Assay used: immunoSEQ multiplex PCR; TCRdb lists only in-frame clones, some missing. The sample includes 45,000 to 60,000 clones. Per germline, CDR1 SGDLS and CDR2 YYNGEE. This CDR3 comprises 13 residues. V shed 0 bases and J shed 2 bases, with 5 bases lying between them. Material: PBMCs. The gene calls are TRBV9 and TRBJ1-1; D gene uncertain. This clonotype was obtained from a male donor in good health and CMV-seronegative. CDR3 coding DNA: TGTGCCAGCAGCGTAGACGGTAACACTGAAGCTTTCTTT. It is translated as CASSVDGNTEAFF.